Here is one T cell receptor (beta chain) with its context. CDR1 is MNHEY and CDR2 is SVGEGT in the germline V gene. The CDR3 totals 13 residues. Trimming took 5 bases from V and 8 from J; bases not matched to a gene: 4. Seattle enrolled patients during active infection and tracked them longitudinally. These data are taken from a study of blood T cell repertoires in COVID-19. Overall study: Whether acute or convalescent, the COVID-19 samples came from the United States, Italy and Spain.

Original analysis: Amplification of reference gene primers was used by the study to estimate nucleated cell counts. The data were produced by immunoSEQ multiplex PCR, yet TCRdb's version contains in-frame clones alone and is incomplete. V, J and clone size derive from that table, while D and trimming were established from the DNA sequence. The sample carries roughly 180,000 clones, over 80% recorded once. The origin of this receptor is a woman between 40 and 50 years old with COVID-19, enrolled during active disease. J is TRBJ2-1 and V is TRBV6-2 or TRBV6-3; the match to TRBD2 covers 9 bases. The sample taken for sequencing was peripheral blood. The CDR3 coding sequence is TGTGCCAGCAGTCAGCGGGAGGAGGATGAGCAGTTCTTC. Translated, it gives CASSQREEDEQFF.